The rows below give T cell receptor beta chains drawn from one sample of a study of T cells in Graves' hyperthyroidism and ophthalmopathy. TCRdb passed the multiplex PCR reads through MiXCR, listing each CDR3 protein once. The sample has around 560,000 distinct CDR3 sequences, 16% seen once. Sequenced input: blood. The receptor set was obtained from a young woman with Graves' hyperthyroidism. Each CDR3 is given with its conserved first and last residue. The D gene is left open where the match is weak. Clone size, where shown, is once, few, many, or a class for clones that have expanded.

cdr3_nt: TGTGCCAGCAGCCCAGTAACAGGGACCGGGGAGCTGTTTTTT; cdr3_aa: CASSPVTGTGELFF; clone_size: -; d_call: -; v_call: TRBV7-2; cdr3_length: 14; j_call: TRBJ2-2
cdr3_nt: TGCAGTGCTAGAGGGGGACAGCGGGCGGACGAGCAGTACTTC; cdr3_aa: CSARGGQRADEQYF; clone_size: many; d_call: -; v_call: TRBV20-1; cdr3_length: 14; j_call: TRBJ2-7
cdr3_nt: TGCAGTGCTAGAAGACAGCCTAACTATGGCTACACCTTC; cdr3_aa: CSARRQPNYGYTF; clone_size: many; d_call: -; v_call: TRBV20-1; cdr3_length: 13; j_call: TRBJ1-2
cdr3_nt: TGTGCCACCAGCAGAGGTAGACAGCATAGCAATCAGCCCCAGCATTTT; cdr3_aa: CATSRGRQHSNQPQHF; clone_size: -; d_call: -; v_call: TRBV15; cdr3_length: 16; j_call: TRBJ1-5
cdr3_nt: TGTGCCAGCAGCTCCCGGGTCCCGAGGAGTACAGATACGCAGTATTTT; cdr3_aa: CASSSRVPRSTDTQYF; clone_size: many; d_call: -; v_call: TRBV7-9; cdr3_length: 16; j_call: TRBJ2-3
cdr3_nt: TGCAGCGTCGAAACACAGGGGGCGAGGGGCTACACCTTC; cdr3_aa: CSVETQGARGYTF; clone_size: -; d_call: TRBD1; v_call: TRBV29-1; cdr3_length: 13; j_call: TRBJ1-2
cdr3_nt: TGCGCCAGCAGCTCCCTACAGGGCCCAAACTATGGCTACACCTTC; cdr3_aa: CASSSLQGPNYGYTF; clone_size: few; d_call: -; v_call: TRBV5-1; cdr3_length: 15; j_call: TRBJ1-2
cdr3_nt: TGTGCCAGCAGCTCCCCTAGGGGGTTGGGGGAGCAGTACTTC; cdr3_aa: CASSSPRGLGEQYF; clone_size: many; d_call: -; v_call: TRBV11-2; cdr3_length: 14; j_call: TRBJ2-7
cdr3_nt: TGTGCCAGTAGTATTGTGCGACAGTCCAACTATGGCTACACCTTC; cdr3_aa: CASSIVRQSNYGYTF; clone_size: -; d_call: -; v_call: TRBV19; cdr3_length: 15; j_call: TRBJ1-2
cdr3_nt: TGCAGCGTTGATGAACCTAGCGGGAGGTCCTACGAGCAGTACTTC; cdr3_aa: CSVDEPSGRSYEQYF; clone_size: few; d_call: TRBD2; v_call: TRBV29-1; cdr3_length: 15; j_call: TRBJ2-7
cdr3_nt: TGTGCCAGCTCACCACCGGGTCCCCTCTACGAGCAGTACTTC; cdr3_aa: CASSPPGPLYEQYF; clone_size: many; d_call: -; v_call: TRBV18; cdr3_length: 14; j_call: TRBJ2-7
cdr3_nt: TGTGCCAGCAGTTTTGACAGCCCGGGACTAGCGGGAGTTGAGCAGTACTTC; cdr3_aa: CASSFDSPGLAGVEQYF; clone_size: -; d_call: TRBD2; v_call: TRBV27; cdr3_length: 17; j_call: TRBJ2-7
cdr3_nt: TGTGCCAGCAGCCGGAGCCTCACAGATACGCAGTATTTT; cdr3_aa: CASSRSLTDTQYF; clone_size: -; d_call: -; v_call: TRBV11-3; cdr3_length: 13; j_call: TRBJ2-3
cdr3_nt: TGTGCCAGCAGCCGCGGACAGGGTGGCGGGGAGCTGTTTTTT; cdr3_aa: CASSRGQGGGELFF; clone_size: -; d_call: TRBD1; v_call: TRBV12-3/TRBV12-4; cdr3_length: 14; j_call: TRBJ2-2
cdr3_nt: TGTGCCAGCTCACCAAGCGGAGTCTCTGGGGCCAACGTCCTGACTTTC; cdr3_aa: CASSPSGVSGANVLTF; clone_size: -; d_call: -; v_call: TRBV18; cdr3_length: 16; j_call: TRBJ2-6
cdr3_nt: TGCGCCAGCAGCTTGAAGCCGGGACAGGGAGGTCAGCCCCAGCATTTT; cdr3_aa: CASSLKPGQGGQPQHF; clone_size: few; d_call: TRBD1; v_call: TRBV5-1; cdr3_length: 16; j_call: TRBJ1-5
cdr3_nt: TGCAGTGCTACAACTAGCGTGATCTACAATGAGCAGTTCTTC; cdr3_aa: CSATTSVIYNEQFF; clone_size: many; d_call: TRBD2; v_call: TRBV20-1; cdr3_length: 14; j_call: TRBJ2-1
cdr3_nt: TGCAGTGAGGCAGGGGGTAAGAGCCATGAGCAGTTCTTC; cdr3_aa: CSEAGGKSHEQFF; clone_size: many; d_call: TRBD1; v_call: TRBV20-1; cdr3_length: 13; j_call: TRBJ2-1
cdr3_nt: TGTGCCAGCAGCCCCGGACAGGGTTGGACCTACAATGAGCAGTTCTTC; cdr3_aa: CASSPGQGWTYNEQFF; clone_size: few; d_call: TRBD1; v_call: TRBV7-8; cdr3_length: 16; j_call: TRBJ2-1